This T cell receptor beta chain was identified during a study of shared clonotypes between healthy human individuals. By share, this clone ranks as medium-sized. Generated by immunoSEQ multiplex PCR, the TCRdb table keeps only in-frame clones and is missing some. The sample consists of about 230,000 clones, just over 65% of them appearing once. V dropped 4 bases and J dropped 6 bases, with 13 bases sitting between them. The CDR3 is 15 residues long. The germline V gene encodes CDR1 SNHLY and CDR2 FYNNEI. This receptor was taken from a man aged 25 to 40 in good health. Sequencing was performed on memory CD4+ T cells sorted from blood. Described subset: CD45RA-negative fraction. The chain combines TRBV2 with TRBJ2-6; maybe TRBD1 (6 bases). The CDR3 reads CASSGTAGQANVLTF. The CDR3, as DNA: TGTGCCAGCAGTGGGACAGCTGGACAGGCCAACGTCCTGACTTTC.